Shown below are 14 T cell receptor beta chains from a single sample sequenced in a study of blood T cells in healthy people across ages. A sample-barcoded 5' primer and a J-beta primer mix were used in a second PCR of about 6 to 11 cycles. One entry per CDR3 protein, called by TCRdb with MiXCR from the 5' RACE reads. This table holds around 1,800,000 distinct CDR3 sequences, about two fifths found once. Sequencing was carried out using blood. Receptor source: a human donor in good health.

The chain links TRBV7-2 to TRBJ1-2; weak D call: TRBD1 (6 bases). This CDR3 has 18 amino acids. Trimming stripped 0 bases from V and 4 bases from J, with 21 bases between. Germline CDR1 reads SGHTA; CDR2 reads FQGNSA. The CDR3 protein is CASSLAQVGGRVGYGYTF. CDR3 coding DNA: TGTGCCAGCAGCTTAGCCCAGGTGGGGGGGCGAGTAGGCTATGGCTACACCTTC.

The genes are TRBV24-1 and TRBJ2-1, with D tentatively TRBD2 (5 bases). CDR1 KGHDR and CDR2 SFDVKD come from the germline V gene. V lost 9 bases, J lost 5 bases, and 25 bases lay in between. This CDR3 is built from 17 residues. The CDR3 reads CATRGAGRSIWDNEQFF. In DNA form, the CDR3 reads TGTGCCACCCGGGGAGCAGGCCGATCCATTTGGGACAATGAGCAGTTCTTC.

The chain employs TRBV3-1 and TRBJ2-1; a possible D gene is TRBD2 (5 bases). The CDR3 is 14 amino acids. Trimming took off 2 bases at V and 3 bases at J, with 8 bases between the two ends. Germline V CDR1 and CDR2: LGHDT, YNNKEL (reference sequence). DNA for the CDR3: TGTGCCAGCAGCCAAATGCGGGTCTACAATGAGCAGTTCTTC. It is translated as CASSQMRVYNEQFF.

This clonotype was detected a few times. The V gene is TRBV11-2, the J gene TRBJ2-1, with a tentative D call TRBD1 (5 bases). Germline V CDR1 and CDR2: SGHAT, FQNNGV. CDR3 length: 15 residues. V gave up 0 bases and J gave up 8 bases, with 14 bases separating them. CDR3 in DNA: TGTGCCAGCAGCTTAGAGATGGCAGGGTACGATGAGCAGTTCTTC. Protein sequence: CASSLEMAGYDEQFF.

This clonotype was seen more than once but under ten times. V is TRBV7-3 and J is TRBJ2-1; the match to TRBD1 covers 10 bases. The germline V gene has CDR1 SGHTA and CDR2 FQGTGA. After removal of 5 bases from V and 8 bases from J, the junction contained 6 bases not matched to a gene. The CDR3 contains 14 residues. The CDR3 is CASSLTGGTDEQFF. The CDR3 bases are TGTGCCAGCAGCCTGACAGGGGGCACGGATGAGCAGTTCTTC.

This clonotype was found a few times. The J gene is TRBJ1-1, the V gene TRBV7-6, with D tentatively TRBD1 (5 bases). The V end lost 2 bases, the J end lost 0 bases, and 7 bases lay between the germline ends. From germline, CDR1 is SGHVS and CDR2 FNYEAQ. The length of the CDR3 is 14 residues. In DNA form, the CDR3 reads TGTGCCAGCAGCTTACCGACAGTGAACACTGAAGCTTTCTTT. Translating gives CASSLPTVNTEAFF.

The chain couples TRBV18 to TRBJ2-7, with D possibly being TRBD2 (6 bases). V lost 7 bases and J lost 0, with 13 bases in between. This CDR3 has 14 residues. CDR1 and CDR2 from the germline V gene are KGHSH and LQKENI. The CDR3 DNA follows: TGTGCCAGCTTGAGGGGAGGAGGCTCCTACGAGCAGTACTTC. It yields the protein CASLRGGGSYEQYF. Drawing the rest from reference TRBV18 and TRBJ2-7, the complete variable domain is NAGVMQNPRHLVRRRGQEARLRCSPMKGHSHVYWYRQLPEEGLKFMVYLQKENIIDESGMPKERFSAEFPKEGPSILRIQQVVRGDSAAYFCASLRGGGSYEQYFGPGTRLTVT.

V usage is TRBV12-3 or TRBV12-4 and J usage is TRBJ2-7; unclear D gene. Trimming removed 1 base from V and 3 bases from J, with 7 bases in between. The CDR3 extends over 13 amino acids. The CDR3, as DNA: TGTGCCAGCAGTTTAGATAAGGGCTACGAGCAGTACTTC. Protein: CASSLDKGYEQYF.

The chain uses TRBV20-1 and TRBJ2-5; D remains ambiguous. The V end was cut by 2 bases, the J end by 5 bases, with 15 bases between. CDR1 is DFQATT and CDR2 is SNEGSKA in the germline V gene (reference sequence). CDR3 length equals 14 residues. CDR3 loop: CSARSELVGETQYF. CDR3 nucleotides: TGCAGTGCTAGATCTGAACTGGTCGGCGAGACCCAGTACTTC.

Written as DNA, the CDR3 is TGTGCCAGCAGCCTGAGCGTCGGGCTCGGCACAGATACGCAGTATTTT. Translated, it gives CASSLSVGLGTDTQYF. V gene TRBV6-2 or TRBV6-3 combines with J gene TRBJ2-3; D is uncertain. V lost 6 bases to trimming and J lost 1 base, with 17 bases between them. The CDR3 spans 16 residues. The V gene's germline CDR1 is MNHEY and CDR2 SVGEGT.

The rearrangement links TRBV5-1 to TRBJ1-4, with D possibly matching TRBD1 (6 bases). The CDR3 has 18 amino acids. V gave up 3 bases and J gave up 0 bases, with 18 bases separating them. Per germline, CDR1 SGHRS and CDR2 YFSETQ. The CDR3 bases are TGCGCCAGCAGCTGGGGGCGAAACCCCCGTTCAACTAATGAAAAACTGTTTTTT. It is translated as CASSWGRNPRSTNEKLFF.

This clonotype has more than one count but fewer than ten. The chain couples TRBV12-3 or TRBV12-4 to TRBJ2-7; D not resolved. Trimming cost V 7 bases and J 3 bases, with 22 bases left between them. The length of the CDR3 is 16 residues. CDR3 bases: TGTGCCAGCACCGTCCTTCGGTCCCGGGTGCTCTACGAGCAGTACTTC. Protein product: CASTVLRSRVLYEQYF.

Comments on this clonotype: A read error may account for a junction end that differs from germline. V and J are TRBV2 and TRBJ2-3; 9 bases are shared with TRBD1. The length of the CDR3 is 13 residues. The germline V gene encodes CDR1 SNHLY and CDR2 FYNNEI. The CDR3 loop reads CARGDRDTGTQYF. The DNA of the CDR3 is TGTGCCAGGGGGGACAGGGACACAGGTACGCAGTATTTT.

The genes are TRBV6-2 or TRBV6-3 and TRBJ2-1, with D unresolved. V was pared by 4 bases and J by 10 bases, with 11 bases between. This CDR3 is 12 amino acids long. Germline lookup yields CDR1 MNHEY and CDR2 SVGEGT. The CDR3 is CASSSNRVEQFF. CDR3 coding DNA: TGTGCCAGCAGTTCTAATAGGGTAGAGCAGTTCTTC.